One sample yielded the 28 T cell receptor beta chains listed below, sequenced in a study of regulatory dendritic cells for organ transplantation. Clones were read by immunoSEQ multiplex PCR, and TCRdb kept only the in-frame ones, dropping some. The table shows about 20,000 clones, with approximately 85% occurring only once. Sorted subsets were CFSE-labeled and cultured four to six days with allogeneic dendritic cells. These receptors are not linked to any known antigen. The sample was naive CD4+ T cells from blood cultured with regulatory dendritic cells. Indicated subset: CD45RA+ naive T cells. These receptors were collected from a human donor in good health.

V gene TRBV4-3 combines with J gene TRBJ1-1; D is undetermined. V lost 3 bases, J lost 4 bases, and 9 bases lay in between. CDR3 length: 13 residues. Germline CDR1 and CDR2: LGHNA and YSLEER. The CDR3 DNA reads TGCGCCAGCAGCCATGACACGGGCACTGAAGCTTTCTTT. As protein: CASSHDTGTEAFF.

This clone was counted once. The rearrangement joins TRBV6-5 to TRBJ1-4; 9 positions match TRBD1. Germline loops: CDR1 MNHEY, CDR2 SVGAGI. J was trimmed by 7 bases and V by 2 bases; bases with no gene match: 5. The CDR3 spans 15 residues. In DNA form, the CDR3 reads TGTGCCAGCAGTTACATGGGACAGGGTGGTGAAAAACTGTTTTTT. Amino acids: CASSYMGQGGEKLFF.

CDR3 coding DNA: TGTGCCAGCAGACCGGCTAAGCAGCCCCAGCATTTT. Its protein is CASRPAKQPQHF. The chain joins TRBV6-1 to TRBJ1-5; no clear D gene. Germline V lookup: CDR1 MNHNS, CDR2 SASEGT. CDR3 length: 12 amino acids. V lost 6 bases to trimming and J lost 7 bases, with 10 bases between them.

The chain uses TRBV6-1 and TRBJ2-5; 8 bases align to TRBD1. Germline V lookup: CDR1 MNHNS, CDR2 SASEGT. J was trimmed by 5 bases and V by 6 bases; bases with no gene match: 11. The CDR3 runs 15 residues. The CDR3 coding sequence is TGTGCCAGCAGGACTACCGACAGGGGATATGAGACCCAGTACTTC. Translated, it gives CASRTTDRGYETQYF.

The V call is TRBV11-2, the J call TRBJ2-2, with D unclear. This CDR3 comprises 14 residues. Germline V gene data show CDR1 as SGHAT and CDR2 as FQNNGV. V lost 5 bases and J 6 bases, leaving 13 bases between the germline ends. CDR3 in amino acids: CASSPPARAGELFF. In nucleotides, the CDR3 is TGTGCCAGCAGCCCACCAGCGCGTGCCGGGGAGCTGTTTTTT. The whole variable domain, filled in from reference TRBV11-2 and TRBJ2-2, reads EAGVAQSPRYKIIEKRQSVAFWCNPISGHATLYWYQQILGQGPKLLIQFQNNGVVDDSQLPKDRFSAERLKGVDSTLKIQPAKLEDSAVYLCASSPPARAGELFFGEGSRLTVL.

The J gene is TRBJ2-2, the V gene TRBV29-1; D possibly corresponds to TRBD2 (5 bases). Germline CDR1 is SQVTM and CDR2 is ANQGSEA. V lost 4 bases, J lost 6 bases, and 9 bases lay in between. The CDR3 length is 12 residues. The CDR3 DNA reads TGCAGCGTTGGTAGCGAGCCCGGGGAGCTGTTTTTT. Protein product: CSVGSEPGELFF.

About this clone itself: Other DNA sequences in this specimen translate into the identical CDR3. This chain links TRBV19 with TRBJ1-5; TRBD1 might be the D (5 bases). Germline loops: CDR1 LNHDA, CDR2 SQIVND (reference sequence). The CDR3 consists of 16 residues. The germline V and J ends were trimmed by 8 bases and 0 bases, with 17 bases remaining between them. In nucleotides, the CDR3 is TGTGCCAGTCGCACGATCGGGGGTTATAGCAATCAGCCCCAGCATTTT. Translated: CASRTIGGYSNQPQHF. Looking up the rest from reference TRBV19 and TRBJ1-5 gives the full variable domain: DGGITQSPKYLFRKEGQNVTLSCEQNLNHDAMYWYRQDPGQGLRLIYYSQIVNDFQKGDIAEGYSVSREKKESFPLTVTSAQKNPTAFYLCASRTIGGYSNQPQHFGDGTRLSIL.

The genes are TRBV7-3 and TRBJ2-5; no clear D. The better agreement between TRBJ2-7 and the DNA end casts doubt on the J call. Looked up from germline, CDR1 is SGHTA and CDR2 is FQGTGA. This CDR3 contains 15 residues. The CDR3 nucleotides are TGTGCCAGCAGCTTAATTCCGACACCCCCCCACGAGCAGTACTTC. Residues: CASSLIPTPPHEQYF.

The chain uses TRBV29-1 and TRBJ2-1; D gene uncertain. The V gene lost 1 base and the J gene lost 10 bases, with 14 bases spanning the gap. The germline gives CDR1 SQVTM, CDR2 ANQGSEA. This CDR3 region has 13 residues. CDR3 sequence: CSVEGLYSGEQFF. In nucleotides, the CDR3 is TGCAGCGTTGAAGGTCTCTATTCTGGCGAGCAGTTCTTC.

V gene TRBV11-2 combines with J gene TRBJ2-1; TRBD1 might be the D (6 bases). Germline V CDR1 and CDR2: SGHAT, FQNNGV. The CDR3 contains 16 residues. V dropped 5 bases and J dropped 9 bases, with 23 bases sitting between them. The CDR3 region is CASSPNSFGGLREQFF. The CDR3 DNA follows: TGTGCCAGCAGCCCGAACAGTTTTGGGGGCCTCCGTGAGCAGTTCTTC. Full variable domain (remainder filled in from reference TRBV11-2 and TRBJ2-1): EAGVAQSPRYKIIEKRQSVAFWCNPISGHATLYWYQQILGQGPKLLIQFQNNGVVDDSQLPKDRFSAERLKGVDSTLKIQPAKLEDSAVYLCASSPNSFGGLREQFFGPGTRLTVL.

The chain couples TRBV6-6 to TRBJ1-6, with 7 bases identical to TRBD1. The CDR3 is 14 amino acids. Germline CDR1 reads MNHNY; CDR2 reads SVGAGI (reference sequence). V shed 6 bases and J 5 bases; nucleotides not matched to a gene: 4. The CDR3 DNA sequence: TGTGCCAGCAGGCGGGACAGCCATAATTCACCCCTCCACTTT. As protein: CASRRDSHNSPLHF.

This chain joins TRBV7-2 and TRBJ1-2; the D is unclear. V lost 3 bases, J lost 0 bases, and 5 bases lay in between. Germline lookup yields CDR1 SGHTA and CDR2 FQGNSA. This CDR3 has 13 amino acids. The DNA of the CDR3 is TGTGCCAGCAGCTTCCGAACTAACTATGGCTACACCTTC. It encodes CASSFRTNYGYTF.

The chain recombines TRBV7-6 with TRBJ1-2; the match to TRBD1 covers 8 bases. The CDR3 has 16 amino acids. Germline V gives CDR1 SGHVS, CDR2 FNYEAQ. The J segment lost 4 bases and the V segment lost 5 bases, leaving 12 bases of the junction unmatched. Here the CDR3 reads CASSPLRTGSPYGYTF. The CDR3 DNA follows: TGTGCCAGCAGCCCACTTCGGACAGGGAGTCCCTATGGCTACACCTTC.

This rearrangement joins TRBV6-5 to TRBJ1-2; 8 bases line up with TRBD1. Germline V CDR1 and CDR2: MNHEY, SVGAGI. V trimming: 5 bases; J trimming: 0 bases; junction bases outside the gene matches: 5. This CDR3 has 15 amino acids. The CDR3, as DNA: TGTGCCAGCAGTCGCGGACAGGGAGCTAACTATGGCTACACCTTC. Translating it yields CASSRGQGANYGYTF.

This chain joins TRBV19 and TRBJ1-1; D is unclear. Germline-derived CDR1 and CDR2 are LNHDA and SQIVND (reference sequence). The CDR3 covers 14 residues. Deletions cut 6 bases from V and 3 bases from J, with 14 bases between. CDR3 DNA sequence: TGTGCCAGTAGACGCGCCGTGGGGTACACTGAAGCTTTCTTT. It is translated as CASRRAVGYTEAFF.

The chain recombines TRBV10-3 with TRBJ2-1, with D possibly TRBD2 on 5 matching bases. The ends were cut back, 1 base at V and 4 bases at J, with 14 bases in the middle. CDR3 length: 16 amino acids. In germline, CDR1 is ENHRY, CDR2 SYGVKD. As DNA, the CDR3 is TGTGCCATCAGTGAGTACGGGGATCCAGCATACAATGAGCAGTTCTTC. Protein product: CAISEYGDPAYNEQFF.

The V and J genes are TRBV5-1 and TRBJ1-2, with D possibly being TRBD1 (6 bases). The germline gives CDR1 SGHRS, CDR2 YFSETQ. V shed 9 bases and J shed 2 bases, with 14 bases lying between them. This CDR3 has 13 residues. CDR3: CATGAPGNYGYTF. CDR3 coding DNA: TGCGCCACGGGGGCCCCGGGGAACTATGGCTACACCTTC.

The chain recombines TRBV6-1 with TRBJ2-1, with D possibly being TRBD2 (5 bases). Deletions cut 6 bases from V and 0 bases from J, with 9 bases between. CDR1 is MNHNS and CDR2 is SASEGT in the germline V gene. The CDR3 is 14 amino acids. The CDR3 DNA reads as TGTGCCAGCAGCCACCGGGACTCCTACAATGAGCAGTTCTTC. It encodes CASSHRDSYNEQFF.

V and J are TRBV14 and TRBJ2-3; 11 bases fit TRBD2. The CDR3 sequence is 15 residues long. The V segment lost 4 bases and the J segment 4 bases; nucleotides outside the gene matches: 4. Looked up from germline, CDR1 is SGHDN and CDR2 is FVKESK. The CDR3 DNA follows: TGTGCCAGCAGCCGTCTAGCGGGGGGCGCAGATACGCAGTATTTT. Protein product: CASSRLAGGADTQYF.

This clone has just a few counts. CDR3 in DNA: TGTGCCAGCAGTGCTCTGATGGGCTCCTACGAGCAGTACTTC. It specifies CASSALMGSYEQYF. This chain connects TRBV2 to TRBJ2-7; no reliable D call. The CDR3 has 14 residues. The ends were cut back, 4 bases at V and 0 bases at J, with 10 bases in the middle. The germline V gene has CDR1 SNHLY and CDR2 FYNNEI.

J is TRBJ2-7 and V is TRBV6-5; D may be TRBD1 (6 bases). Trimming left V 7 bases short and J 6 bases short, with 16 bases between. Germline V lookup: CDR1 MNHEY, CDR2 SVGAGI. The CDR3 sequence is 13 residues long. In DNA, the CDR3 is TGTGCCAGCACTACTTCCCCAGGGGCCGAGCAGTACTTC. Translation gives CASTTSPGAEQYF.

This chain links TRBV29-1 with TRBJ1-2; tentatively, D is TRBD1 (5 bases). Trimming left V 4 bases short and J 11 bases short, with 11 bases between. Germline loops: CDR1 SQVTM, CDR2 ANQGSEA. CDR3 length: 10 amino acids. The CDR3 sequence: CSVGGGRYTF. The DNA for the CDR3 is TGCAGCGTTGGGGGGGGTCGGTACACCTTC.

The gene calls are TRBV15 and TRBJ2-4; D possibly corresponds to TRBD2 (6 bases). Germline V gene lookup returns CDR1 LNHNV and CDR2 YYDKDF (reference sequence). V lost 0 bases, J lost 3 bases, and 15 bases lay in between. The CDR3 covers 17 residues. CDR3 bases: TGTGCCACCAGCAGAGAAGGAGGGCATTACGGCAAAAACATTCAGTACTTC. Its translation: CATSREGGHYGKNIQYF.

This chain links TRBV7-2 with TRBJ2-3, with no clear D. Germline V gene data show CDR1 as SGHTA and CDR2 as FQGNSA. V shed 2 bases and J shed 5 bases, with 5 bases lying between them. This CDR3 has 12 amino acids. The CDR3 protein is CASSLRVDTQYF. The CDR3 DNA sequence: TGTGCCAGCAGCTTAAGGGTAGATACGCAGTATTTT. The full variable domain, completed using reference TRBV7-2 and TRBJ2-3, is GAGVSQSPSNKVTEKGKDVELRCDPISGHTALYWYRQSLGQGLEFLIYFQGNSAPDKSGLPSDRFSAERTGGSVSTLTIQRTQQEDSAVYLCASSLRVDTQYFGPGTRLTVL.

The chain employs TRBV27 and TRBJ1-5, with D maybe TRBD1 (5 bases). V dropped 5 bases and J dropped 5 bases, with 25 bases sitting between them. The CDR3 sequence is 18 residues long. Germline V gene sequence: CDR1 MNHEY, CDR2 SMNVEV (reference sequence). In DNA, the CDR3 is TGTGCCAGCAGTCCCAACATAGGGGTCCAGGGACTATATCAGCCCCAGCATTTT. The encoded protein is CASSPNIGVQGLYQPQHF.

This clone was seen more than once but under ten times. In nucleotides, the CDR3 is TGTGCCAGCAGCTTAGACACTGAAGCTTTCTTT. Its translation: CASSLDTEAFF. V and J are TRBV7-6 and TRBJ1-1; D gene uncertain. Trimming stripped 1 base from V and 3 bases from J, with 0 bases between. Germline V CDR1 and CDR2: SGHVS, FNYEAQ. The CDR3 is made up of 11 amino acids. Full variable domain (outside the CDR3, taken from reference TRBV7-6 and TRBJ1-1): GAGVSQSPRYKVTKRGQDVALRCDPISGHVSLYWYRQALGQGPEFLTYFNYEAQQDKSGLPNDRFSAERPEGSISTLTIQRTEQRDSAMYRCASSLDTEAFFGQGTRLTVV.

The CDR3 DNA reads as TGTGCCAGCAGAGGACTAGCGGGAGTGGCGACCCAGTACTTC. Its translation is CASRGLAGVATQYF. The chain couples TRBV2 to TRBJ2-5; 13 bases align to TRBD2. The CDR3 covers 14 residues. Germline CDR1 is SNHLY and CDR2 is FYNNEI. V shed 6 bases and J 7 bases; nucleotides not matched to a gene: 5.

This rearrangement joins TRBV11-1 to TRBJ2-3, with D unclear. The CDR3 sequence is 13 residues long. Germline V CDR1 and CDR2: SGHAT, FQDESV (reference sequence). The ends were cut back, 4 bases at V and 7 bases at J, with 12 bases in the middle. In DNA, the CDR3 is TGTGCCAGCAGCTCCCCAGGTCTGTATACGCAGTATTTT. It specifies CASSSPGLYTQYF.